Many counts were recorded for the clone carrying this T cell receptor beta chain. Its antigen is not known. Each CDR3 protein gets one entry after TCRdb re-called the reads with MiXCR. The sample lists hundreds of thousands of distinct CDR3 sequences; approximately 7% were seen once. The sample originates from a study of T cell repertoires in cytomegalovirus infection. Across the whole study: Carrying CMV and the relevant HLA type showed in public TCR beta signatures.

Study results and caveats: The response measured ex vivo was dominated by TCR beta clonotypes (HLA-C-restricted and CMV-specific). Pooled public TCR beta family frequency picked out CMV carriers with the relevant HLA.

V was trimmed by 1 base and J by 5 bases, leaving 8 bases between them. CDR3 size: 13 residues. CDR1 and CDR2 from the germline V gene are DFQATT and SNEGSKA (reference sequence). J is TRBJ1-4 and V is TRBV20-1, with D unclear. Sequencing input: PBMCs. This clonotype originated in a human donor in good health (CMV status not recorded). Some clones in this sample may be carry-over from other donors' samples. Here the CDR3 DNA reads TGCAGTGCTAGAGTGGGAGGAAATGAAAAACTGTTTTTT. This codes for CSARVGGNEKLFF.